Given below is one TCR beta chain in context. Its antigen is not known. Some clones are missing from TCRdb's copy, which holds only in-frame ones; the method was immunoSEQ multiplex PCR. The repertoire includes roughly 76,000 clones, 60% to 85% of them detected once, and less than 20% sits in the top ten. The sample originates from a study of T cells in localized non-small cell lung cancer. General study points: A single tumor region was sequenced, leaving heterogeneity possible. The study found T cell clonality highest in uninvolved adjacent lung, above tumor.

The source of this sequence is a man aged 35 to 69 with stage II squamous cell lung carcinoma. Sequenced material: PBMCs, taken before any cancer treatment.

The CDR3 nucleotides read TGCGCCAGCAGCTTGATGATAGGGCCAGGCTACGAGCAGTACTTC. Translating it yields CASSLMIGPGYEQYF. The chain employs TRBV5-1 and TRBJ2-7; D is unclear. There are 15 residues in the CDR3. Germline CDR1 is SGHRS and CDR2 is YFSETQ. V dropped 1 base and J dropped 3 bases, with 14 bases sitting between them.